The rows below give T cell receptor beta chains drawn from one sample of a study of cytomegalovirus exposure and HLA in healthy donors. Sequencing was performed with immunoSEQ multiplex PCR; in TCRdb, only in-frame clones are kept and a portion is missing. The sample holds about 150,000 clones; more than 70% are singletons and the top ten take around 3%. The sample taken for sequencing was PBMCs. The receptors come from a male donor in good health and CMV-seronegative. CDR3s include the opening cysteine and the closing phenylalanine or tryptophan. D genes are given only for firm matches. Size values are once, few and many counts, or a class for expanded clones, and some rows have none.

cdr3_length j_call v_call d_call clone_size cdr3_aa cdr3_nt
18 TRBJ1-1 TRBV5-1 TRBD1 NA CASFATLTGTAENTEAFF TGCGCCAGCTTCGCTACCTTGACCGGGACAGCAGAGAACACTGAAGCTTTCTTT
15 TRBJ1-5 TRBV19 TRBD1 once CASSTLQGSGQPQHF TGTGCCAGTAGTACTCTACAGGGGTCCGGCCAGCCCCAGCATTTT
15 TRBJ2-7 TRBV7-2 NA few CASSTRPGDSYEQYF TGTGCCAGCAGCACACGCCCAGGGGACTCCTACGAGCAGTACTTC
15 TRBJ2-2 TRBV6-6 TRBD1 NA CASSRDRGGTGELFF TGTGCCAGCAGTCGGGACAGGGGGGGGACCGGGGAGCTGTTTTTT
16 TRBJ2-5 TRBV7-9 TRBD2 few CASSLRTSGGRGTQYF TGTGCCAGCAGCTTGAGGACTAGCGGGGGACGAGGGACCCAGTACTTC
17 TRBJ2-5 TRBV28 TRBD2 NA CASPPPVSGGSQETQYF TGTGCCAGCCCTCCCCCGGTCAGCGGGGGAAGCCAAGAGACCCAGTACTTC
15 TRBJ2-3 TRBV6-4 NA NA CASSERVSHTDTQYF TGTGCCAGCAGTGAAAGAGTCTCCCACACAGATACGCAGTATTTT
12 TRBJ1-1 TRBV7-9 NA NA CASSQGLIEAFF TGTGCCAGCAGCCAGGGCCTGATTGAAGCTTTCTTT
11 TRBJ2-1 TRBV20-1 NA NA CSAGREFEQFF TGCAGTGCCGGTCGGGAGTTTGAGCAGTTCTTC
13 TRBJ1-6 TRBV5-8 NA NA CASSFRGNSPLHF TGTGCCAGCAGCTTCAGGGGAAATTCACCCCTCCACTTT
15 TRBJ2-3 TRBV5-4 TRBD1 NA CASSAGQGSTDTQYF TGTGCCAGCAGCGCGGGACAGGGCAGCACAGATACGCAGTATTTT
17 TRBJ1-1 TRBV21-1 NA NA CASSLENKTGRVTEAFF TGTGCCAGCAGCCTAGAGAACAAAACAGGGAGGGTCACTGAAGCTTTCTTT
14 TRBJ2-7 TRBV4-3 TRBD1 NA CASSRDLTGYEQYF TGCGCCAGCAGCCGCGACCTGACAGGGTACGAGCAGTACTTC